This T cell receptor (beta chain) was retrieved from a study of siplizumab effects on memory and regulatory T cells. Study-wide points: Roughly 75-97% of proliferating clones (CD4+ or CD8+) could not be assigned a naive or memory phenotype. Alloreactive sequences from unstimulated CD4+ memory cells fell significantly with siplizumab.

Regarding this clone: What it binds is not known.

Germline V gene sequence: CDR1 MNHEY, CDR2 SVGAGI. The CDR3 sequence is 16 residues long. V lost 0 bases to trimming and J lost 2 bases, with 13 bases between them. Method: immunoSEQ multiplex PCR; TCRdb's copy keeps in-frame clones and lacks some. This table has fewer than 120,000 clones, more than 90% appearing once. Sequenced material: CD4+ T cells sorted from blood. The chain joins TRBV6-5 to TRBJ1-2; D unresolved. The TCR comes from a human donor in good health. This CDR3 reads CASSYSGSAQNYGYTF. The CDR3 DNA is TGTGCCAGCAGTTACTCGGGATCTGCCCAAAACTATGGCTACACCTTC.